This is a list of T cell receptor beta chains from one sample in a study of CD8+ T cells in alopecia areata. TCRdb's table, derived via immunoSEQ multiplex PCR, lists solely in-frame clones and lacks some. The sample holds about 180,000 clones; 50% to 60% are singletons and the top ten take approximately 15%. The starting material was CD4+ T cells sorted from blood, obtained at week 0. These receptors originate from a human donor with alopecia areata. CDR3s include the opening cysteine and the closing phenylalanine or tryptophan. Fields, in order: D gene, V gene, CDR3 length, clone size, J gene, CDR3 DNA, CDR3 protein. The D gene is left open where the match is weak. Clone sizes are given selectively: once, few, many, or a class where the clone is expanded.

TRBD1	TRBV5-1	11	once	TRBJ2-1	TGCGCCAGCAGCCCAGGGACAGGGCAGTTCTTC	CASSPGTGQFF
TRBD1	TRBV13	14	-	TRBJ1-1	TGTGCCAGCAGCCAGGGGCAGGGGGGCACTGAAGCTTTCTTT	CASSQGQGGTEAFF
-	TRBV2	15	-	TRBJ2-5	TGTGCCAGCAGTGTTTCCGGGGGGCGCAGGGAGACCCAGTACTTC	CASSVSGGRRETQYF
-	TRBV29-1	11	-	TRBJ2-7	TGCAGCGTTGAATTCCTAAACGAGCAGTACTTC	CSVEFLNEQYF
-	TRBV2	16	-	TRBJ2-4	TGTGCCAGCAGTGAAACCCCGGGCGTAGTCAAAAACATTCAGTACTTC	CASSETPGVVKNIQYF
TRBD1	TRBV4-1	15	once	TRBJ2-2	TGCGCCAGCAGCCAAGAAGGGGGCTACACCGGGGAGCTGTTTTTT	CASSQEGGYTGELFF
-	TRBV2	15	-	TRBJ2-5	TGTGCCAGCAGTGACGCTTTTGCGGACCAAGAGACCCAGTACTTC	CASSDAFADQETQYF
-	TRBV7-9	12	-	TRBJ1-4	TGTGCCAGCAGCTTCGGACGTGAAAAACTGTTTTTT	CASSFGREKLFF
TRBD1	TRBV27	14	-	TRBJ1-2	TGTGCCAGCAGTCCAGGACAGGGGTACTATGGCTACACCTTC	CASSPGQGYYGYTF
-	TRBV5-1	15	-	TRBJ1-4	TGCGCCAGCAGCTTTTGGGGCGGTCGAAATGAAAAACTGTTTTTT	CASSFWGGRNEKLFF
TRBD1	TRBV30	18	-	TRBJ1-5	TGTGCCTGGAGTGTGAGGGACAGGGCTTTGTTTAGCAATCAGCCCCAGCATTTT	CAWSVRDRALFSNQPQHF
-	TRBV4-1	15	-	TRBJ1-5	TGCGCCAGCAGCCAAGCCTCGGGGGAGAGTCAGCCCCAGCATTTT	CASSQASGESQPQHF
-	TRBV4-1	15	-	TRBJ2-3	TGCGCCAGCAGCCAAGGGGGCCATGGGACAGATACGCAGTATTTT	CASSQGGHGTDTQYF
TRBD1	TRBV30	13	-	TRBJ1-1	TGTGCCTGGAGTCGGGATCCCCAGGGGGGCGCTTTCTTT	CAWSRDPQGGAFF
TRBD1	TRBV18	13	once	TRBJ2-7	TGTGCCAGCTCCCGAGGGACAGCCTACGAGCAGTACTTC	CASSRGTAYEQYF
TRBD1	TRBV29-1	14	-	TRBJ1-5	TGCAGCGTTGTGACAGGGAGTAGCAATCAGCCCCAGCATTTT	CSVVTGSSNQPQHF
TRBD2	TRBV18	15	once	TRBJ2-5	TGTGCCAGCTCACCGGCCGGGGGGGTTCGAGAGACCCAGTACTTC	CASSPAGGVRETQYF
-	TRBV4-1	18	once	TRBJ1-6	TGCGCCAGCAGCCAAGATCTGGGCGGACGCTCCTATAATTCACCCCTCCACTTT	CASSQDLGGRSYNSPLHF
-	TRBV6-6	11	-	TRBJ1-2	TGTGCCAGCAGTTGGGGGGATGGCTACACCTTC	CASSWGDGYTF
TRBD1	TRBV7-8	15	-	TRBJ1-5	TGTGCCAGCAGCCCAGGACAGGGGGCAAGTCAGCCCCAGCATTTT	CASSPGQGASQPQHF
TRBD1	TRBV5-1	13	-	TRBJ2-7	TGCGCCAGCAGCTGGACAGGGGGCGACGAGCAGTACTTC	CASSWTGGDEQYF
-	TRBV11-2	15	few	TRBJ2-2	TGTGCCAGCAGCTTAGATACAGGTCGCACCGGGGAGCTGTTTTTT	CASSLDTGRTGELFF
TRBD1	TRBV29-1	17	few	TRBJ2-2	TGCAGCGACCTACGGACAGGGAGATCACGACACACCGGGGAGCTGTTTTTT	CSDLRTGRSRHTGELFF
-	TRBV7-2	14	-	TRBJ1-6	TGTGCCAGCAGCCCACAGGTGTCGGATTCACCCCTCCACTTT	CASSPQVSDSPLHF
-	TRBV27	13	-	TRBJ1-5	TGTGCCAGCAGTTTATCTACCTTTGGGGCCCAGCATTTT	CASSLSTFGAQHF
-	TRBV7-9	15	-	TRBJ1-2	TGTGCCAGCAGCCCGATGGGACAACAGAACTATGGCTACACCTTC	CASSPMGQQNYGYTF
-	TRBV2	15	few	TRBJ2-5	TGTGCCAGCAGTGGTCGAGCCGGCCATGTGGAGACCCAGTACTTC	CASSGRAGHVETQYF
-	TRBV29-1	14	-	TRBJ2-5	TGCAGCGTTGATCGTGATAGTGGGGTTGAGACCCAGTACTTC	CSVDRDSGVETQYF
-	TRBV7-6	14	-	TRBJ2-7	TGTGCCAGCAGCTTAGGGGAGACCCTGGCTGGGCAGTACTTC	CASSLGETLAGQYF
TRBD1	TRBV30	12	few	TRBJ1-2	TGTGCCTGGAACAGGGGGCGAAATGGCTACACCTTC	CAWNRGRNGYTF
-	TRBV9	14	-	TRBJ1-5	TGTGCCAGCAGCGTAGGTGGGTACCATCAGCCCCAGCATTTT	CASSVGGYHQPQHF
TRBD2	TRBV30	18	few	TRBJ2-1	TGTGCCTGGACCCCTACCCACACTAGCGGGGGGGCGTTTAATGAGCAGTTCTTC	CAWTPTHTSGGAFNEQFF
-	TRBV29-1	11	-	TRBJ2-5	TGCAGCGTTGGCAGGGAAGGGACCCAGTACTTC	CSVGREGTQYF
-	TRBV5-1	14	-	TRBJ1-3	TGCGCCAGCAGCTTGAATCTCCGGGAGAACACCATATATTTT	CASSLNLRENTIYF
-	TRBV29-1	13	few	TRBJ1-2	TGCAGCGTTGAAGTGAAGCAGAACTATGGCTACACCTTC	CSVEVKQNYGYTF
-	TRBV7-8	19	-	TRBJ2-2	TGTGCCAGCAGCTTATATCGAGTGTTGGATACTCGCGACACCGGGGAGCTGTTTTTT	CASSLYRVLDTRDTGELFF
-	TRBV6-1	15	-	TRBJ2-1	TGTGCCAGCAGTCCTCAGGGAAGGTCCTACAATGAGCAGTTCTTC	CASSPQGRSYNEQFF
-	TRBV5-4	13	once	TRBJ1-1	TGTGCCAGCAGTTTTGCCCCGAGGACTGAAGCTTTCTTT	CASSFAPRTEAFF
TRBD1	TRBV7-9	15	-	TRBJ1-5	TGTGCCAGCAGCGAAGGGGGCGCGAGGGATCAGCCCCAGCATTTT	CASSEGGARDQPQHF
-	TRBV5-1	14	-	TRBJ2-7	TGCGCCAGCAGCTTGGTGGTCCGGGGGGCTGAGCAGTACTTC	CASSLVVRGAEQYF
-	TRBV1	17	-	TRBJ2-3	TGCACCAGCAGCCAAGCACAGGGACCTGGGAACACAGATACGCAGTATTTT	CTSSQAQGPGNTDTQYF
TRBD1	TRBV29-1	19	few	TRBJ2-6	TGCAGCGTCGAAACCAGGACAGGGGCGACACCCTCTGGGGCCAACGTCCTGACTTTC	CSVETRTGATPSGANVLTF
-	TRBV30	12	-	TRBJ2-7	TGTGCCTGGAGTCATCAGGGCGGGCAGCAGTACTTC	CAWSHQGGQQYF
-	TRBV30	12	-	TRBJ2-7	TGTGCCTGGAGTACGGGGCTAAACGAGCAGTACTTC	CAWSTGLNEQYF
-	TRBV7-9	14	few	TRBJ1-1	TGTGCCAGCACCTCGAGGACAGAGAACACTGAAGCTTTCTTT	CASTSRTENTEAFF
-	TRBV29-1	13	-	TRBJ1-1	TGCAGCGTTGTCCCGGACAGGAACACTGAAGCTTTCTTT	CSVVPDRNTEAFF
-	TRBV5-1	12	-	TRBJ2-1	TGCGCCAGCAGCTTGGGGACTAATGAGCAGTTCTTC	CASSLGTNEQFF
TRBD2	TRBV7-8	16	many	TRBJ2-3	TGTGCCAGCTTTTCGGGACTAGCGGGGAGCTCCGATACGCAGTATTTT	CASFSGLAGSSDTQYF
TRBD2	TRBV7-8	15	-	TRBJ2-3	TGTGCCAGCAGCTGGGCTAGCGGGGACACAGATACGCAGTATTTT	CASSWASGDTDTQYF
-	TRBV5-1	15	once	TRBJ1-1	TGCGCCAGCAGCTTGGCATTGGGGATGAACACTGAAGCTTTCTTT	CASSLALGMNTEAFF
TRBD2	TRBV30	14	-	TRBJ2-1	TGTGCCCGGGGAGGGTCCCACTCGGGCAATGAGCAGTTCTTC	CARGGSHSGNEQFF
-	TRBV12-5	11	-	TRBJ2-7	TGTGCTAGTGGTAACAGGGAAGAGCAGTACTTC	CASGNREEQYF
-	TRBV7-2	16	-	TRBJ2-4	TGTGCCAGCAGCCCTCGGACAGCCCTAGCCAAAAACATTCAGTACTTC	CASSPRTALAKNIQYF
TRBD2	TRBV29-1	14	-	TRBJ2-1	TGCAGCGCCCCGACGGGGGACTACTACAATGAGCAGTTCTTC	CSAPTGDYYNEQFF
-	TRBV12-5	14	few	TRBJ2-6	TGTGCTAGTGGTCATAGCTCTGGGGCCAACGTCCTGACTTTC	CASGHSSGANVLTF
-	TRBV10-3	14	few	TRBJ1-1	TGTGCCATCCGAACCTCAGGGGAAATCACTGAAGCTTTCTTT	CAIRTSGEITEAFF
-	TRBV1	14	-	TRBJ2-7	TGCACCAGCAGCCAAGGCGGGGGCACCTACGAGCAGTACTTC	CTSSQGGGTYEQYF
-	TRBV7-9	12	few	TRBJ2-7	TGTGCCAGCAGCGGGGGATTCCACGAGCAGTACTTC	CASSGGFHEQYF
TRBD1	TRBV4-2	15	-	TRBJ1-1	TGTGCCAGCAGCCAAGATCGGGACAGGGCCGGTGAAGCTTTCTTT	CASSQDRDRAGEAFF